This T cell receptor beta chain is drawn from a study of T cells in localized non-small cell lung cancer. Study-level points and caveats: Detection in adjacent lung was observed for a median approximately 52 of the top 100 tumor clones. Among the tissues sampled, uninvolved adjacent lung had the highest T cell clonality, above tumor.

A note on this clone: What it binds is unknown.

The V end was cut by 5 bases, the J end by 2 bases, with 13 bases between. Germline-derived CDR1 and CDR2 are MDHEN and SYDVKM. This CDR3 comprises 14 residues. Some clones are missing from TCRdb's copy, which holds only in-frame ones; the method was immunoSEQ multiplex PCR. The sample lists about 870 clones; 20% to 25% were seen once. The input for sequencing was normal lung tissue next to the tumor, taken before any cancer treatment. This rearrangement joins TRBV28 to TRBJ2-7; tentatively, D is TRBD1 or TRBD2 (5 bases each). The receptor was isolated from a male donor aged 60 or over with stage II squamous cell lung carcinoma. CDR3 sequence (DNA): TGTGCCAGCAGTCCCGGGACGGTGACCTACGAGCAGTACTTC. It translates to CASSPGTVTYEQYF.